This T cell receptor (beta chain) was observed in a study of beta chain features in type 1 diabetes. As for the study in general: Patients were similar to healthy donors in age and gender (as well as in cell yields).

The germline gives CDR1 LNHDA, CDR2 SQIVND (reference sequence). V lost 1 base and J lost 1, with 7 bases in between. The CDR3 runs 14 residues. By way of CD45RO/CCR7/CD25/CD127/CD95/CD27, the CD4+ regulatory, stem cell-like memory, central memory and naive cells were sorted. Since all of the isolated RNA was reverse transcribed, expressed TCRB transcripts were what got sequenced. The method was immunoSEQ multiplex PCR; TCRdb's version includes in-frame clones alone and lacks a portion of them. The sample carries about 300,000 clones, roughly 14% recorded once. Comments on this clone: What it binds is not known.

Whole-study results and caveats: Type 1 diabetes patients showed a moderate but significant shortening of TCRB CDR3s in all four CD4+ subsets.

The rearrangement joins TRBV19 to TRBJ2-5; D is unresolved. The sample comprised naive CD4+ T cells from blood. The receptor's source is a woman younger than 30 with type 1 diabetes. As DNA, the CDR3 is TGTGCCAGTAGTATAGGTAACGGCCAAGAGACCCAGTACTTC. Encoded protein: CASSIGNGQETQYF.